The 14 T cell receptor beta chains below come from one sample, sequenced in a study of early T cells in non-severe SARS-CoV-2 infection. TCRdb analysed the 5' RACE reads with MiXCR anew, one entry per CDR3 protein. The sample has 95,000 to 110,000 distinct CDR3 sequences, 8.5% to 14% seen once; the top ten hold 6.5% to 8%. The sequenced sample consisted of whole blood. Receptor source: an adult who was a healthcare worker with PCR-confirmed SARS-CoV-2 infection or an uninfected control (not recorded which).

As concerns this clonotype: A read error may produce the germline difference seen at one junction end. The V gene is TRBV7-2, the J gene TRBJ2-3, with no clear D. The CDR3 covers 15 residues. CDR1 and CDR2 (germline): SGHTA, FQGNSA. The chain's CDR3 is CASSLDRKTRDKQYF. The CDR3 coding sequence is TGTGCCAGCAGCTTAGACCGCAAAACCCGAGATAAGCAGTATTTT. The whole variable domain, remainder taken from reference TRBV7-2 and TRBJ2-3, is GAGVSQSPSNKVTEKGKDVELRCDPISGHTALYWYRQSLGQGLEFLIYFQGNSAPDKSGLPSDRFSAERTGGSVSTLTIQRTQQEDSAVYLCASSLDRKTRDKQYFGPGTRLTVL.

This rearrangement joins TRBV2 to TRBJ2-2, with 11 nucleotides matching TRBD1. This CDR3 contains 14 residues. V lost 5 bases to trimming and J lost 5 bases; unmatched junction nucleotides: 1. Germline V gene sequence: CDR1 SNHLY, CDR2 FYNNEI. The CDR3 nucleotides are TGTGCCAGCAGTCGGGACAGGGGGACCGGGGAGCTGTTTTTT. This sequence encodes CASSRDRGTGELFF.

This clonotype showed up many times. The rearrangement links TRBV28 to TRBJ2-7; TRBD2 agrees at 8 bases. The junction had 10 bases not matched to a gene; V was cut back by 6 bases and J by 3 bases. Per the germline V gene, CDR1 is MDHEN and CDR2 is SYDVKM. The length of the CDR3 is 15 residues. CDR3 sequence reads: CASSPTSVINYEQYF. The CDR3, as DNA: TGTGCCAGCAGCCCGACTAGCGTCATAAACTACGAGCAGTACTTC.

This clonotype was picked up many times. This chain uses TRBV28 with TRBJ2-5, with D perhaps being TRBD1 or TRBD2 (6 bases each). Germline CDR1 MDHEN, CDR2 SYDVKM. This CDR3 has 18 residues. Trimming cost V 0 bases and J 3 bases, with 20 bases left between them. Here the CDR3 DNA reads TGTGCCAGCAGTTTATGGGAAACGGGGGCCATCACCGAAGAGACCCAGTACTTC. Translated, it gives CASSLWETGAITEETQYF.

V is TRBV5-5 and J is TRBJ2-2; D call uncertain. Germline V gene data show CDR1 as SGHKS and CDR2 as YYEKEE (reference sequence). The V end lost 1 base, the J end lost 4 bases, and 11 bases lay between the germline ends. The CDR3 loop spans 15 amino acids. CDR3 DNA: TGTGCCAGCAGCTTGTATGGGTCCGCCACCGGGGAGCTGTTTTTT. Its translation is CASSLYGSATGELFF. The whole variable domain, remainder taken from reference TRBV5-5 and TRBJ2-2, is DAGVTQSPTHLIKTRGQQVTLRCSPISGHKSVSWYQQVLGQGPQFIFQYYEKEERGRGNFPDRFSARQFPNYSSELNVNALLLGDSALYLCASSLYGSATGELFFGEGSRLTVL.

This clonotype was counted at least ten times. The chain is built from TRBV28 and TRBJ2-7, with 7 bases identical to TRBD1. V was clipped by 9 bases and J by 4 bases; unmatched bases: 12. The CDR3 is made up of 14 amino acids. Germline V gene lookup returns CDR1 MDHEN and CDR2 SYDVKM. This chain's CDR3 is CASTKQGPQYEQYF. The DNA for the CDR3 is TGTGCCAGTACAAAACAGGGGCCCCAATACGAGCAGTACTTC. Full variable domain (outside the CDR3, taken from reference TRBV28 and TRBJ2-7): DVKVTQSSRYLVKRTGEKVFLECVQDMDHENMFWYRQDPGLGLRLIYFSYDVKMKEKGDIPEGYSVSREKKERFSLILESASTNQTSMYLCASTKQGPQYEQYFGPGTRLTVT.

The chain has TRBV9 and TRBJ2-1; D is ambiguous. Trimming left V 3 bases short and J 4 bases short, with 11 bases between. This CDR3 is built from 14 residues. Germline-derived CDR1 and CDR2 are SGDLS and YYNGEE. CDR3 region: CASSGRPSYNEQFF. The CDR3 DNA reads TGTGCCAGCAGCGGGAGACCCTCTTACAATGAGCAGTTCTTC.

The chain carries TRBV6-4 and TRBJ1-2; maybe TRBD1 (6 bases). Germline CDR1 reads MRHNA; CDR2 reads SNTAGT. This CDR3 has 13 residues. V was pared by 5 bases and J by 6 bases, with 13 bases between. Here the CDR3 DNA reads TGTGCCAGCAGTCCGACCGGGGGCGATGGCTACACCTTC. It is translated as CASSPTGGDGYTF.

The chain joins TRBV18 to TRBJ2-1, with 8 positions matching TRBD1. Germline trimming cut 6 bases from V and 4 bases from J; bases unmatched to any gene: 8. Germline-derived CDR1 and CDR2 are KGHSH and LQKENI. The CDR3 consists of 15 residues. CDR3 sequence (DNA): TGTGCCAGCTCTCAATCAGGGGGCAATTACAATGAGCAGTTCTTC. Its translation is CASSQSGGNYNEQFF.

This clonotype was seen more than once but under ten times. The CDR3 coding sequence is TGCGCCAGCAGCTCGACCGACCGCATAGCCAAAAACATTCAGTACTTC. As protein: CASSSTDRIAKNIQYF. The genes are TRBV5-1 and TRBJ2-4; D is uncertain. The CDR3 is 16 amino acids. V was cut by 3 bases and J by 0 bases, with 13 bases left in between. Germline CDR1 is SGHRS and CDR2 is YFSETQ.

This clonotype has at least ten counts. This chain connects TRBV19 to TRBJ2-5, with 9 nucleotides matching TRBD1. CDR1 and CDR2 from the germline V gene are LNHDA and SQIVND (reference sequence). V shed 10 bases, J shed 5 bases, and the junction held 8 bases outside the gene matches. The CDR3 extends over 13 amino acids. Written as DNA, the CDR3 is TGTGCCACCCGGGACAGGGTCAAGGAGACCCAGTACTTC. This encodes CATRDRVKETQYF.

This clonotype was picked up many times. This chain links TRBV7-9 with TRBJ1-1; a possible D gene is TRBD1 (5 bases). Trimming took off 1 base at V and 10 bases at J, with 10 bases between the two ends. There are 12 residues in the CDR3. Germline V gene lookup returns CDR1 SEHNR and CDR2 FQNEAQ (reference sequence). The CDR3 DNA reads TGTGCCAGCAGCTTAGGGGGAGGGGCAGCTTTCTTT. Translation: CASSLGGGAAFF.

This clonotype was recorded a few times. The chain joins TRBV18 to TRBJ2-7; 10 bases match TRBD1. The CDR3 covers 16 residues. V lost 3 bases, J lost 5 bases, and 10 bases stayed unmatched. CDR1 is KGHSH and CDR2 is LQKENI in the germline V gene. DNA of the CDR3: TGTGCCAGCTCACCGCGTCCGGGACAGGGGTTCCACGAGCAGTACTTC. Translating gives CASSPRPGQGFHEQYF.

The rearrangement links TRBV7-3 to TRBJ2-3; D is perhaps TRBD2 (5 bases). The CDR3 has 13 amino acids. In germline, CDR1 is SGHTA, CDR2 FQGTGA. V gave up 7 bases and J gave up 5 bases, with 13 bases separating them. The CDR3: CASKRDPKDTQYF. CDR3 nucleotide sequence: TGTGCCAGCAAGAGGGATCCGAAAGATACGCAGTATTTT.